Sequencing of this TCR beta chain was carried out in a study of tumor-infiltrating lymphocytes in primary liver carcinoma. Looking at the study overall: Stage T1-T3 N0M0 and a size of roughly 4.2 to 11 cm characterized the tumors. Overall study findings and caveats: Among the pair types, tumor region pairs showed more overlap than tumor-adjacent and tumor-blood pairs. The difference in top-250-clone fraction between tumors and blood was significant, favoring tumors (p = 0.039).

TCR beta cDNA was prepared out of about 530 ng total RNA by means of a constant-region primer. A slightly modified ARM-PCR protocol with three nested multiplex PCR rounds produced these TCR beta libraries. It was with TRBV1-TRBV30 forward primers and a C-beta reverse primer that the first two PCR rounds were run, at roughly 10 cycles each. MiXCR, run by TCRdb on the multiplex PCR reads, gives a single entry per CDR3 protein. Of more than 45,000 distinct CDR3 sequences in the sample, about three quarters were seen once. Total RNA and DNA came together from around 20-30 mg of bulk tissue without cell sorting. A note on this clonotype: What it binds is unknown. A read error may produce the germline difference seen at one junction end.

The CDR3 is made up of 14 amino acids. Per the germline V gene, CDR1 is MDHEN and CDR2 is SYDVKM. The V gene is TRBV28, the J gene TRBJ2-1; D is ambiguous. This clonotype originated in a middle-aged man with primary liver carcinoma and hepatitis B virus infection. Sample: liver tumor tissue from sampling region 3. Regarding subset: tumor region T3, left-lateral pole. The CDR3 coding sequence is TGTGTCAGCAGTTTCAGAAACTCCCACAATGAGCAGTTCTTC. It encodes CVSSFRNSHNEQFF. Full variable domain (outside the CDR3, taken from reference TRBV28 and TRBJ2-1): DVKVTQSSRYLVKRTGEKVFLECVQDMDHENMFWYRQDPGLGLRLIYFSYDVKMKEKGDIPEGYSVSREKKERFSLILESASTNQTSMYLCVSSFRNSHNEQFFGPGTRLTVL.